This entry describes one T cell receptor beta chain. The data are from a study of CD8+ T cells in alopecia areata. Study overall: Patients in the treated group were given tofacitinib by mouth, 5 to 10 mg twice a day. Dosing spanned 6 to 18 months on tofacitinib, then 6 months off drug.

Sampling of alopecia areata patients yielded lesional scalp punch biopsies as well as peripheral blood. TCR sequencing used cDNA made by reverse transcription of extracted RNA. The assay was immunoSEQ multiplex PCR, and TCRdb's table has in-frame clones only and misses some. The sample includes hundreds of thousands of clones, 57% of them seen just once. The CDR3 has 15 residues. Per germline, CDR1 SEHNR and CDR2 FQNEAQ (reference sequence). Trimming at V came to 5 bases and at J to 5 bases, leaving 9 bases not matched to a gene. The sequencing here drew on CD4+ T cells sorted from blood, taken at week 0. This receptor was identified in a human donor with alopecia areata. The chain has TRBV7-9 and TRBJ2-5; 9 positions agree with TRBD2. The CDR3 spells CASSGWTSERETQYF. The CDR3 DNA sequence: TGTGCCAGCAGCGGATGGACTAGCGAGCGGGAGACCCAGTACTTC.